This TCR beta chain comes out of a study of T cells in Graves' hyperthyroidism and ophthalmopathy (dated 2019 in TCRdb). Study-level background: Peripheral blood was collected at initial diagnosis, before any treatment. TCR V-J signatures able to tell the groups apart were searched for in a discovery cohort of 90 to 100 patients, of whom fewer than 45 had Graves' ophthalmopathy and roughly 59 had stable Graves' hyperthyroidism. Prospective prediction of ophthalmopathy was tested in an independent validation cohort of about 19 hyperthyroidism patients and around 16 patients who later progressed to ophthalmopathy. The approximately 100 discovery patients were divided at random into training and test sets in a 7:3 ratio. In addition, the study compared T-cell repertoires in thyroid tissue and in blood from over 5 Graves' hyperthyroidism patients. After sampling, hyperthyroidism patients received methimazole starting at 30 mg daily, and ophthalmopathy patients received high-dose intravenous methylprednisolone. According to the paper, TCR Vbeta CDR3 sequencing was carried out on about 140 peripheral blood samples, which came from around 43 ophthalmopathy, 70 to 80 hyperthyroidism and around 17 progressor patients. Study-wide findings and limitations: Blood samples also contained most of the expanded thyroid clonotypes (frequency above 0.001), which suggests that blood repertoires may reflect thyroid immune responses. No statistical method was used to fix the sample size in advance, and group allocation was not hidden from the investigators. A 13 V-J signature model separated ophthalmopathy from stable hyperthyroidism, with about 88% sensitivity and 81.08% specificity in cross-validation and 80%/75% in testing. In validation, the model predicted progression to ophthalmopathy with approximately 70% sensitivity and around 72% specificity, a median of about 6 months before onset.

The CDR3 goes from the cysteine to the phenylalanine over 13 residues. The kept DNA is CDR3 alone, 39 bases in frame from the first base. The germline V gene supplies CDR1 MDHEN and CDR2 SYDVKM. The TCR beta CDR3 regions were amplified from the RNA transcripts. The TCR CDR3 was subjected to a first round of RT-PCR using the HTBI primer set and the Qiagen OneStep RT-PCR kit. A second multiplex PCR round built the libraries, followed by size selection and purification. Paired-end sequencing of the libraries was performed with 100 bp reads on an Illumina HiSeq2000. The paper's processing steps were these. SOAPnuke was used to process the raw data, with reads discarded if the reads contained adapters or uncalled bases, had a mean Phred below 15, or lacked an exact constant-primer or identifier match. COPE v1.2.5 was used to merge high-quality paired reads, and clonotypes were defined as unique nucleotide sequences. MiTCR v1.1 was used to align the clonotypes against IMGT TRBV, TRBD and TRBJ reference segments. Analysis was restricted to V-J combinations with a frequency above 0.0001, which covered roughly 99% of repertoires. The TCS score was defined as the ratio of F50 (clonal expansion) to E x V (chaos), calculated using BLOSUM62-based TCRdist between CDR3 peptides within each V-J. Welch's t-statistics and random forest reduced around 510 V-J features to roughly 13, which were used in a naive Bayes classifier (R e1071). The raw public data were reprocessed by TCRdb itself: fastp quality trimming at Q25, MiXCR clonotype calling, in-frame beta chains only. For every CDR3 protein sequence, its rows merge into one entry that carries the most common genes and DNA. TCRdb's processing, not the study's, gives the V and J calls here. The sample profile shows about 360,000 distinct CDR3 sequences; less than 15% of them were found once. Together, the top ten hold roughly 8.3% of the sample.

This clonotype was seen at least ten times. What antigen it recognizes has not been identified. The junction departs from the called germline gene at one end, perhaps through a read error. Graves' hyperthyroidism was defined as stable when no progression to ophthalmopathy occurred over 18 months of follow-up. Hyperthyroidism patients were aged 18 to 65 years and newly diagnosed, with disease duration of less than 2 months. The study excluded patients with uncontrolled infections, other autoimmune diseases, pregnancy or lactation. Diagnoses were based on clinical symptoms, serum thyroxine and TRAb, thyroid ultrasound and orbital computed tomography. Ficoll-Paque density gradient centrifugation was used to isolate PBMCs from 10 ml of fresh peripheral blood. Total RNA was extracted using Trizol reagent, and RNA quality was assessed on an Agilent 2100 Bioanalyzer.

Specimen: blood. Here the chain combines TRBV28 and TRBJ2-5, with 8 central nucleotides matching TRBD1. The sequence derives from a woman younger than 30 with Graves' hyperthyroidism. The CDR3 corresponds to CASSRREDRGEHF. The DNA sequence follows: TGTGCCAGCAGCCGAAGAGAAGACAGGGGCGAGCACTTC.